This T cell receptor (beta chain) was sequenced for a study of cytomegalovirus exposure and HLA in healthy donors. Trimming left V 2 bases short and J 6 bases short, with 5 bases between. The CDR3 is 11 residues long. Germline CDR1 reads GTSNPN; CDR2 reads SVGIG (reference sequence). The PCR contained 60 Vbeta and 13 Jbeta primers. As originally analysed: About 10 million of 80 million or so unique TCR beta chains were shared, per a later count. The method was immunoSEQ multiplex PCR; TCRdb's version includes in-frame clones alone and lacks a portion of them. V, J and clone size reflect that table, while D and trimming were determined from the DNA. The sample contains under 150,000 clones, around 82% of which appear only once.

The clonotype comes from a woman in her forties in good health and CMV-seropositive. The chain carries TRBV30 and TRBJ2-1; D not certain. What was sequenced was PBMCs. The CDR3 protein is CAWSISNEQFF. The CDR3 nucleotides read TGTGCCTGGAGTATTAGCAATGAGCAGTTCTTC.